This T cell receptor beta chain was sequenced during a study of CD8+CD57+ T cells in acquired aplastic anemia. On the study more broadly: DNA recovered from sorted CD4+ and CD8+ cells had a mean of about 3 ug. Study observations and caveats: A significant difference in CD8+ Simpson's diversity between patients and controls was not found. Patients and controls turned out to have roughly 29 CD8+ CDR3 sequences in common.

Trimming removed 0 bases from V and 2 bases from J, with 15 bases in between. Germline-derived CDR1 and CDR2 are SGDLS and YYNGEE. The CDR3 runs to 16 residues. This clonotype was seen more than once but under ten times. Antigen unknown. The sequenced patients had an expansion of CD8+CD57+ cells seen by flow cytometry. The use of genomic DNA as template underpinned the TCR beta VDJ and CDR3 profiling. One entry per CDR3 protein, called by TCRdb with MiXCR from the reads. In the table there are around 200,000 distinct CDR3 sequences, 65% of which are singletons. This chain links TRBV9 with TRBJ2-7; TRBD1 or TRBD2 may be the D gene (5 bases each). The TCR was taken from a human donor with aplastic anemia. Sequencing input: sorted CD4+, CD8+, or CD8+CD57+ T cells (not recorded which) from PBMCs. Here the CDR3 DNA reads TGTGCCAGCAGCGTAGGCAGAGGGCAGGGCGCCTACGAGCAGTACTTC. This codes for CASSVGRGQGAYEQYF.